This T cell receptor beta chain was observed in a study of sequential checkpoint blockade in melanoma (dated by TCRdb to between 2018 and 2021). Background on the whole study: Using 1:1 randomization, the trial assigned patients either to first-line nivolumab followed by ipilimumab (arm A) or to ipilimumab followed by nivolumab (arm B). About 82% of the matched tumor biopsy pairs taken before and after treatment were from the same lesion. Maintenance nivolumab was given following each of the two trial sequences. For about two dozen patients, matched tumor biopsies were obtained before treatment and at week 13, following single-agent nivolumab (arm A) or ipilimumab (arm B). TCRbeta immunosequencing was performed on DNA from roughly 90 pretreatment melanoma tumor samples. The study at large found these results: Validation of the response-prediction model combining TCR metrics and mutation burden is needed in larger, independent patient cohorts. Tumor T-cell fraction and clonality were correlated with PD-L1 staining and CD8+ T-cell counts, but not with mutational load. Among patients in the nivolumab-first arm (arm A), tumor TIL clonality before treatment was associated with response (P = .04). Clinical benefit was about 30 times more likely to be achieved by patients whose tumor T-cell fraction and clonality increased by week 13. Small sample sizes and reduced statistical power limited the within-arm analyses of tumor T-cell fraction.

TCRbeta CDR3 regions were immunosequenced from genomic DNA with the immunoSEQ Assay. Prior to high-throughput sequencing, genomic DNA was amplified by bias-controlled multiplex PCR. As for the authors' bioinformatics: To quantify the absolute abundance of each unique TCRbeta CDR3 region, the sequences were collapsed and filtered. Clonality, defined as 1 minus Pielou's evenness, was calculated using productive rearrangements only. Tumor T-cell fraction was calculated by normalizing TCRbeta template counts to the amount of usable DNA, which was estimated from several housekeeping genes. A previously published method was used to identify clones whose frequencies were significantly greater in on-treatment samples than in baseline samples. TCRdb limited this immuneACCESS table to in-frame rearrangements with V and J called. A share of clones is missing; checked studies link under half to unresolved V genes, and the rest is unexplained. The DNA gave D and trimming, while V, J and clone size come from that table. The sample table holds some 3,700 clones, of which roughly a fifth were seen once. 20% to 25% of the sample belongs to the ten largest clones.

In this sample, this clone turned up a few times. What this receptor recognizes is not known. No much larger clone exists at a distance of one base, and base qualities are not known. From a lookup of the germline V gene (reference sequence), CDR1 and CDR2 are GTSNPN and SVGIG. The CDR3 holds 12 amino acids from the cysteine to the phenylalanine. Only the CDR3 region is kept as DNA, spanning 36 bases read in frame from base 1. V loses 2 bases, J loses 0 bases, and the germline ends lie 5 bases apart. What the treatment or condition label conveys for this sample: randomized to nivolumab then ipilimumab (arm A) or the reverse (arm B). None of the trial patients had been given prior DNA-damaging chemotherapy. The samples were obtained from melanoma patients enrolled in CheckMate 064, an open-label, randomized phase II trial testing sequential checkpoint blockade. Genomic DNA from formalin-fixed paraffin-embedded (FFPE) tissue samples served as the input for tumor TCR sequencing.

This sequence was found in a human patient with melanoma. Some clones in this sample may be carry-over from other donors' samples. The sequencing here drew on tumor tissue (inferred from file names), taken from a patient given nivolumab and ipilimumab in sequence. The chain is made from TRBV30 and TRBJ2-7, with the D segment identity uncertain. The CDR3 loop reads CAWSPNSYEQYF. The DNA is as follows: TGTGCCTGGAGTCCCAACTCCTACGAGCAGTACTTC.